The clone carrying this T cell receptor beta chain appeared a few times. Antigen unknown. The source of the sample is a study of T cell repertoires in cytomegalovirus infection. Study overall: Shared public TCR beta signatures pointed to both CMV infection and a matching HLA type.

The V gene's germline CDR1 is MNHEY and CDR2 SVGAGI. CDR3 length: 17 amino acids. V was shortened by 0 bases and J by 0 bases, with 12 bases between the two germline ends. Via MiXCR, TCRdb re-called the reads, giving one row per CDR3 protein. The sample has about 900,000 distinct CDR3 sequences; roughly 30% are singletons. Study-wide findings and caveats: Carriers of CMV and the relevant HLA type were discriminated by public TCR beta frequency.

This material consisted of cultured CD8+ T cells from PBMCs, taken from culture after CMV antigen stimulation. This sequence was found in a human donor in good health (CMV status not recorded). Some clones in this sample may be carry-over from other donors' samples. The rearrangement uses TRBV6-5 and TRBJ2-4; D uncertain. In DNA form, the CDR3 reads TGTGCCAGCAGTTACTCGCTTGCCCGGGCAGCCAAAAACATTCAGTACTTC. Residues: CASSYSLARAAKNIQYF.